Below are 14 T cell receptor beta chains sequenced from a single sample in a study of T-cell reconstitution after alpha-beta-depleted transplantation in children (dated by TCRdb to about 2016). Libraries were constructed by PCR. For sequencing, an Illumina HiSeq 2500 was employed. Molecular barcoding was employed in the preparation of TCR libraries, with unique molecular identifiers being used to normalize TCRbeta repertoire quantification. The public reads were reprocessed in TCRdb via fastp at Q25 and MiXCR, keeping in-frame beta chains. Identical CDR3 proteins give one entry, which carries the most common genes and DNA. Within this sample are some 70,000 distinct CDR3 sequences, with just under 7.5% of them counted one time only. Jointly, the top ten make up around 2.4% of the sample. The sequencing here drew on PBMCs from the stem cell graft donor, taken from the stem cell graft. The receptors shown here come from a human donor who donated a stem cell graft to a child with acute lymphoblastic leukemia.

This clonotype was picked up many times. CDR3 sequence (DNA): TGTGCCATCAGTAGCGGGAGAGGATCCTACAATGAGCAGTTCTTC. This encodes CAISSGRGSYNEQFF. J is TRBJ2-1 and V is TRBV10-3; 8 bases are shared with TRBD2. Germline V CDR1 and CDR2: ENHRY, SYGVKD. This CDR3 contains 15 residues. With 5 bases clipped from V and 1 base from J, the junction kept 4 bases outside the gene matches.

This clonotype was recorded at least ten times. The chain carries TRBV20-1 and TRBJ1-1; D remains unclear. This CDR3 region has 11 residues. Trimming stripped 4 bases from V and 1 base from J, with 4 bases between. The germline gives CDR1 DFQATT, CDR2 SNEGSKA (reference sequence). The CDR3 nucleotides are TGCAGTGCTACCGGGAACACTGAAGCTTTCTTT. The encoded protein is CSATGNTEAFF.

This clonotype has just a few counts. The chain links TRBV5-4 to TRBJ2-3, with D perhaps matching TRBD1 or TRBD2 (6 bases each). The CDR3 totals 15 residues. With 4 bases removed from V and 1 base from J, the gap between germline ends came to 13 bases. Germline CDR1 is SGHNT and CDR2 is YYREEE (reference sequence). The CDR3 region has the DNA TGTGCCAGCAGCCTGGCACGGGGGCGCACAGATACGCAGTATTTT. It yields the protein CASSLARGRTDTQYF.

This clonotype has just a few counts. J is TRBJ2-1 and V is TRBV9, with a weak D call TRBD2 (5 bases). The CDR3 spans 14 residues. V shed 1 base and J shed 8 bases, with 13 bases lying between them. Germline V gene lookup returns CDR1 SGDLS and CDR2 YYNGEE. DNA of the CDR3: TGTGCCAGCAGCGTACGGGGATCGGGCCATGAGCAGTTCTTC. It translates to CASSVRGSGHEQFF.

This clonotype was observed many times. This chain links TRBV27 with TRBJ2-1; TRBD2 aligns across 14 bases. The CDR3 loop spans 15 amino acids. Germline V gene data show CDR1 as MNHEY and CDR2 as SMNVEV (reference sequence). Trimming at V came to 5 bases and at J to 8 bases, leaving 5 bases not matched to a gene. The CDR3 bases are TGTGCCAGCAGTCCCGGGACTAGCGGGAGTTATGAGCAGTTCTTC. Protein: CASSPGTSGSYEQFF.

This clonotype appeared many times. The chain employs TRBV20-1 and TRBJ1-4; 7 nucleotides match TRBD1. Germline V CDR1 and CDR2: DFQATT, SNEGSKA (reference sequence). The junction had 0 bases not matched to a gene; V was cut back by 3 bases and J by 5 bases. This CDR3 has 12 amino acids. DNA of the CDR3: TGCAGTGCTAGGACAGGGAATGAAAAACTGTTTTTT. It is translated as CSARTGNEKLFF.

This clonotype was seen ten or more times. Mismatch with germline at one junction end may stem from a read error. This rearrangement joins TRBV5-1 to TRBJ1-3; D remains ambiguous. The CDR3 totals 16 residues. Germline lookup yields CDR1 SGHRS and CDR2 YFSETQ. The CDR3 region is CASSLRWEPSENTIYF. The CDR3 DNA reads as TGCGCCAGCAGCTTGAGGTGGGAACCCTCTGAAAACACCATATATTTT.

In its sample, this clonotype was seen many times. This rearrangement joins TRBV20-1 to TRBJ1-5; possible D gene TRBD1, 5 bases. The CDR3 loop spans 13 amino acids. Per the germline V gene, CDR1 is DFQATT and CDR2 is SNEGSKA (reference sequence). V gave up 5 bases and J gave up 5 bases, with 13 bases separating them. Written as DNA, the CDR3 is TGCAGTGCTTCGACGGGGGGGTATCAGCCCCAGCATTTT. This encodes CSASTGGYQPQHF.

Ten or more counts support this clonotype. This chain joins TRBV14 and TRBJ1-2, with 9 nucleotides matching TRBD1. Germline V lookup: CDR1 SGHDN, CDR2 FVKESK. The CDR3 length is 13 residues. V was clipped by 4 bases and J by 5 bases; unmatched bases: 2. The chain's CDR3 is CASSPDRGYGYTF. The CDR3 coding sequence is TGTGCCAGCAGCCCGGACAGGGGATATGGCTACACCTTC.

Many counts were recorded for this clonotype. V gene TRBV19 combines with J gene TRBJ2-3, with 12 positions matching TRBD2. Trimming removed 5 bases from V and 2 bases from J; junction bases left unmatched: 2. This CDR3 has 15 residues. Germline V gene data show CDR1 as LNHDA and CDR2 as SQIVND (reference sequence). The CDR3 DNA reads as TGTGCCAGTAGTGGGACTAGCGGGTACACAGATACGCAGTATTTT. This translates into CASSGTSGYTDTQYF.

This clonotype has ten or more counts. The chain carries TRBV25-1 and TRBJ2-7, with TRBD1 matching 7 bases. The V gene end was trimmed by 6 bases and the J gene end by 3 bases; junction bases not matched to a gene: 5. Per germline, CDR1 MGHDK and CDR2 SYGVNS. The CDR3 has 13 residues. As DNA, the CDR3 is TGTGCCAGCAGGCGGACAGGTCTCTACGAGCAGTACTTC. Protein: CASRRTGLYEQYF.

This clonotype was recorded at least ten times. The genes are TRBV7-9 and TRBJ1-5, with a tentative D call TRBD1 (5 bases). Germline loops: CDR1 SEHNR, CDR2 FQNEAQ (reference sequence). Trimming stripped 6 bases from V and 5 bases from J, with 14 bases between. This CDR3 contains 14 residues. The CDR3 is CASSSMGGDQPQHF. CDR3 in DNA: TGTGCCAGCAGTTCAATGGGGGGAGATCAGCCCCAGCATTTT.

About this clonotype: Since a much larger clone is just one base distant, this may be a read error. The CDR3 loop is CANRAGLAAYNEQFF. In DNA form, the CDR3 reads TGCGCCAACAGGGCTGGACTAGCGGCATACAATGAGCAGTTCTTC. The rearrangement uses TRBV5-1 and TRBJ2-1; 10 nucleotides agree with TRBD2. From germline, CDR1 is SGHRS and CDR2 YFSETQ. The V segment lost 9 bases and the J segment 4 bases; nucleotides outside the gene matches: 10. CDR3 length equals 15 residues.

This clonotype was counted at least ten times. The chain combines TRBV7-2 with TRBJ2-5; D not certain. The germline CDR1 and CDR2 sequences are SGHTA and FQGNSA. Trimming cost V 5 bases and J 5 bases, with 6 bases left between them. The CDR3 loop spans 11 amino acids. CDR3 coding DNA: TGTGCCAGCAGCCCCCAGGAGACCCAGTACTTC. As protein: CASSPQETQYF.